Listed below are T cell receptor beta chains from one sample, sequenced in a study of blood T cell repertoires in COVID-19. Produced via immunoSEQ multiplex PCR; TCRdb's table is partial and in-frame only. The table records over 200,000 clones, about 83% of them present only once. Material: peripheral blood. Receptor source: an older man with acute or convalescent COVID-19. Both conserved end residues are part of each CDR3.

v_call	j_call	cdr3_aa
TRBV6-5	TRBJ2-6	CASSYQGSGANVLTF
TRBV7-9	TRBJ2-3	CASSLVLGGADTQYF
TRBV3-1/TRBV3-2	TRBJ2-3	CASSRREARTDTQYF
TRBV5-6	TRBJ2-1	CASRSGTGGEQFF
TRBV28	TRBJ1-2	CASSPPTGGWLNGYTF
TRBV2	TRBJ1-2	CAGEGGTSSYGYTF
TRBV3-1/TRBV3-2	TRBJ1-2	CASSPGTGGLGYTF
TRBV6-4	TRBJ1-1	CASSVPRPGQSLNTEAFF
TRBV6-5	TRBJ2-7	CASRDTGVGEQYF
TRBV9	TRBJ2-3	CASSVASRNPDTQYF
TRBV7-3	TRBJ2-1	CASSLSGADNEQFF
TRBV2	TRBJ1-5	CASSYTTRGTQPQHF
TRBV2	TRBJ2-3	CASSLLQGGTDTQYF
TRBV3-1/TRBV3-2	TRBJ2-1	CASSQGLAEYNEQFF
TRBV6-5	TRBJ2-3	CASTVADTQYF
TRBV19	TRBJ2-3	CASRGGRSTDTQYF
TRBV14	TRBJ2-5	CASSHGQEKETQYF
TRBV7-3	TRBJ2-2	CASSNRQGVSTGELFF
TRBV28	TRBJ2-3	CASSTPATGGETDTQYF
TRBV7-2	TRBJ1-1	CASSLGGGFEAFF
TRBV11-2	TRBJ2-7	CASSFTDRGRHEQYF
TRBV15	TRBJ2-3	CATSREGQGAWDTQYF
TRBV3-1/TRBV3-2	TRBJ2-1	CASSDGTGFYNEQFF
TRBV5-1	TRBJ2-2	CASSLSGNTGELFF
TRBV7-9	TRBJ1-2	CASSLVGQGLSPYGYTF
TRBV5-1	TRBJ1-3	CTSSLEGGGNTIYF
TRBV5-1	TRBJ2-6	CASSETGTVKSSGANVLTF
TRBV21-1	TRBJ2-3	CASSNQAGSMEWGTDTQYF
TRBV27	TRBJ2-7	CASSFRTGIPYEQYF
TRBV5-4	TRBJ1-2	CASSSEKQGDYGYTF
TRBV28	TRBJ1-2	CASIKESGVFGYTF
TRBV9	TRBJ2-2	CASSATSGMHTGELFF
TRBV6-5	TRBJ1-1	CASRTMNTEAFF
TRBV5-6	TRBJ2-7	CASSLLQGFGEQYF
TRBV29-1	TRBJ1-2	CSVSQGFDLANYGYTF
TRBV30	TRBJ2-3	CAWLSTVDTQYF
TRBV5-5	TRBJ1-4	CASRTQGATNEKLFF
TRBV28	TRBJ2-2	CASRLGGAVNTGELFF
TRBV30	TRBJ2-5	CAWSGGSSGSETQYF
TRBV10-3	TRBJ2-7	CAISDPLTLSYEQYF
TRBV2	TRBJ1-1	CASSTPGRGRGGSVTEAFF
TRBV11-2	TRBJ2-1	CASSLVSSGRDNEQFF
TRBV10-3	TRBJ2-7	CAISEMGGDTPYEQYF
TRBV5-3	TRBJ1-1	CARSQTGFKFGKTEAFF
TRBV3-1/TRBV3-2	TRBJ2-1	CASSQGSGLSSYNEQFF
TRBV5-1	TRBJ2-7	CASSLSASGGGATYEQYF
TRBV4-2	TRBJ2-7	CASSQDVAGGTYEQYF
TRBV4-1	TRBJ1-2	CASSPRGAGPVYGYTF
TRBV19	TRBJ1-2	CASSIFPGGIDGYTF
TRBV5-1	TRBJ2-5	CASSPGSSGGLETQYF
TRBV5-1	TRBJ1-2	CASSLVGQGARGYTF
TRBV19	TRBJ2-7	CASSTRAGGPHEQYF
TRBV6-5	TRBJ1-6	CASSYQASSYNSPLHF
TRBV27	TRBJ1-2	CASGFLPGQGAAGYTF
TRBV7-2	TRBJ1-3	CASSSILGGPGNTIYF
TRBV18	TRBJ1-1	CASSPAGRGASTEAFF
TRBV11-2	TRBJ2-2	CASSLGSAGTNTGELFF
TRBV7-3	TRBJ2-5	CASSSGREGRVETQYF
TRBV28	TRBJ2-7	CASSLVGGRYEQYF